This entry lists 6 T cell receptor beta chains sequenced from one sample in a study of blood T cells in healthy people across ages (dated by TCRdb to 2013 to 2016). The library was produced with 5' RACE. The sample was run on an Illumina HiSeq 2500. The second PCR ran for roughly 7 to 12 cycles and used a J-beta primer mix along with a sample-barcoded 5' primer. TCRdb trimmed the raw reads at Q25, called clones with MiXCR and kept productive beta chains. Every CDR3 protein is listed once, alongside the most common genes and DNA of its rows. The sample data list around 1.5 million distinct CDR3 sequences, and 55% to 75% of these were observed just once. Clones ranked in the top ten supply about 6.3% of the sample. Sequenced sample: blood. The source is a man younger than 35 in good health.

CDR3 nucleotides: TGTGCCAGCAGCCAAGCCGAGGGATCGAATGAAAAACTGTTTTTT. Translating it yields CASSQAEGSNEKLFF. V and J are TRBV3-1 and TRBJ1-4; D remains ambiguous. CDR1 is LGHDT, CDR2 YNNKEL, per germline (reference sequence). V lost 1 base and J lost 5, with 11 bases in between. There are 15 residues in the CDR3.

This chain uses TRBV2 with TRBJ2-1; D not certain. Germline V lookup: CDR1 SNHLY, CDR2 FYNNEI. This CDR3 has 11 residues. Trimming stripped 8 bases from V and 4 bases from J, with 6 bases between. For the CDR3, the DNA is TGTGCCAGCGCAATATACAATGAGCAGTTCTTC. Translation gives CASAIYNEQFF.

The chain links TRBV7-9 to TRBJ2-5; D may be TRBD1 (6 bases). The V and J ends lost 8 bases and 2 bases respectively, with 12 bases between them. Per the germline V gene, CDR1 is SEHNR and CDR2 is FQNEAQ (reference sequence). The CDR3 loop spans 13 amino acids. The CDR3 DNA reads TGTGCCAGCCTCCAGGGGAATCAAGAGACCCAGTACTTC. Translated: CASLQGNQETQYF. Supplemented by reference TRBV7-9 and TRBJ2-5, the full variable domain reads DTGVSQNPRHKITKRGQNVTFRCDPISEHNRLYWYRQTLGQGPEFLTYFQNEAQLEKSRLLSDRFSAERPKGSFSTLEIQRTEQGDSAMYLCASLQGNQETQYFGPGTRLLVL.

The CDR3 protein is CASSQPFGVGSEQYF. The DNA for the CDR3 is TGTGCCAGCAGCCAACCCTTTGGGGTCGGGTCCGAGCAGTACTTC. V is TRBV3-1 and J is TRBJ2-7, with D unresolved. Germline loops: CDR1 LGHDT, CDR2 YNNKEL (reference sequence). The CDR3 is made up of 15 amino acids. Trimming took off 2 bases at V and 6 bases at J, with 17 bases between the two ends.

This chain joins TRBV6-5 and TRBJ1-2; D remains ambiguous. The CDR3 length is 16 residues. In germline, CDR1 is MNHEY, CDR2 SVGAGI. Trimming removed 2 bases from V and 7 bases from J, with 20 bases in between. CDR3 DNA: TGTGCCAGCAGTTACGATACGGGAGGGTATGGTGGTGGCTACACCTTC. Translating it yields CASSYDTGGYGGGYTF.

This clonotype was observed a handful of times. The V gene is TRBV24-1, the J gene TRBJ2-7; D could derive from TRBD1 or TRBD2 (5 bases each). This CDR3 region has 16 residues. Trimming removed 7 bases from V and 5 bases from J, with 23 bases in between. In germline, CDR1 is KGHDR, CDR2 SFDVKD. The CDR3 here is CATRGVDKAEEDEQYF. The CDR3 DNA reads as TGTGCCACCAGGGGGGTGGACAAGGCCGAAGAGGACGAGCAGTACTTC.